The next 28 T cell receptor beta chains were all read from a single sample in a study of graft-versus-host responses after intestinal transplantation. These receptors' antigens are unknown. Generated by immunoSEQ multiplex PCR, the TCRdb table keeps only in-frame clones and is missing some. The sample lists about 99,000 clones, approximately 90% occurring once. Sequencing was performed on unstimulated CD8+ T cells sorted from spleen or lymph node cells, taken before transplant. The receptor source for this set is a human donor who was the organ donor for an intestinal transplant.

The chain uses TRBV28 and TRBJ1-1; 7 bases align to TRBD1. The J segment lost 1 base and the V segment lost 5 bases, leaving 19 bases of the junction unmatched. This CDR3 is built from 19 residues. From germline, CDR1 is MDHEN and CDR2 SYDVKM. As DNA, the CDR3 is TGTGCCAGCAGTCACGGCGGGACAGTTGTATCGAATAAGAACACTGAAGCTTTCTTT. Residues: CASSHGGTVVSNKNTEAFF.

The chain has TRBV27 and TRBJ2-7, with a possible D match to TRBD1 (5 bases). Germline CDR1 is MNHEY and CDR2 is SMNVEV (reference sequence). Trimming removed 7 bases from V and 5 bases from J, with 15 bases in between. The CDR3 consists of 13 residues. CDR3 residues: CASTTFGANEQYF. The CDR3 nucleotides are TGTGCCAGCACCACCTTTGGGGCAAACGAGCAGTACTTC.

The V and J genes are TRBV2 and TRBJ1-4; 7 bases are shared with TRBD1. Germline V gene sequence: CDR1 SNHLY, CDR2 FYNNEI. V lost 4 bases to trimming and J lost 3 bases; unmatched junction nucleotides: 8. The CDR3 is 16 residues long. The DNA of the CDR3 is TGTGCCAGCAGTGCACAAACAGGGGACCCTAATGAAAAACTGTTTTTT. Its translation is CASSAQTGDPNEKLFF.

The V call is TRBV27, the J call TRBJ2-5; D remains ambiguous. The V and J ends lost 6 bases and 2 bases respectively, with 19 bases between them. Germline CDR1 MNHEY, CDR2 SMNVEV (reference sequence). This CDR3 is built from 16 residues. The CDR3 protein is CASSPFGQALQETQYF. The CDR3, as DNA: TGTGCCAGCAGCCCCTTTGGGCAGGCCTTACAAGAGACCCAGTACTTC.

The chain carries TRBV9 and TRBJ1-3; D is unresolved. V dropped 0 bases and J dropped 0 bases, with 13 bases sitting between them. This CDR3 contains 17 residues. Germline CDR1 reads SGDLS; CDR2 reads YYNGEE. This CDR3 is CASSVERNRHSGNTIYF. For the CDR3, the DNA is TGTGCCAGCAGCGTAGAGCGTAACCGGCACTCTGGAAACACCATATATTTT.

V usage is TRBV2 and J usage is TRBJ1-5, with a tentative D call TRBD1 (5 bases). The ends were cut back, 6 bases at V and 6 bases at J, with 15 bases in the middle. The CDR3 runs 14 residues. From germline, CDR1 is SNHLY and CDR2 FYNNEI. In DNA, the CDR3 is TGTGCCAGCAGCCGGACCGGGGGAGTTCAGCCCCAGCATTTT. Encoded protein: CASSRTGGVQPQHF.

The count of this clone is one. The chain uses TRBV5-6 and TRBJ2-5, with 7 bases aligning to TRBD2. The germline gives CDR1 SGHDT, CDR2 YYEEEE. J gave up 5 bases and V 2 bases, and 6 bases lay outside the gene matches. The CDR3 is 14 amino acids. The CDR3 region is CASSFRGDGETQYF. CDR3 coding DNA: TGTGCCAGCAGCTTTCGGGGGGACGGGGAGACCCAGTACTTC.

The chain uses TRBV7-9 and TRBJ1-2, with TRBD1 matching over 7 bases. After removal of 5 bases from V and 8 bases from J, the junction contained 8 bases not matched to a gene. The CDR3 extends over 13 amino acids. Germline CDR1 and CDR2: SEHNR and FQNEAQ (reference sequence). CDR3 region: CASSPTGNKGYTF. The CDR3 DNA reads TGTGCCAGCAGCCCGACAGGGAATAAAGGCTACACCTTC.

The CDR3 spells CASSPRPRDTEAFF. The DNA for the CDR3 is TGCGCCAGCAGCCCAAGACCTCGGGACACTGAAGCTTTCTTT. This chain joins TRBV4-1 and TRBJ1-1; D remains unclear. The germline V and J ends were trimmed by 4 bases and 3 bases, with 12 bases remaining between them. The CDR3 consists of 14 residues. Germline V gene sequence: CDR1 MGHRA, CDR2 YSYEKL.

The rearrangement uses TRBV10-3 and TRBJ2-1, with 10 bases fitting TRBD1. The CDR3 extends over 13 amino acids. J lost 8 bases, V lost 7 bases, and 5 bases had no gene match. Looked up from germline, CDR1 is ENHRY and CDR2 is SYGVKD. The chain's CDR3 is CAINPTGGDEQFF. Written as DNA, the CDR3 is TGTGCCATCAACCCGACAGGGGGCGATGAGCAGTTCTTC.

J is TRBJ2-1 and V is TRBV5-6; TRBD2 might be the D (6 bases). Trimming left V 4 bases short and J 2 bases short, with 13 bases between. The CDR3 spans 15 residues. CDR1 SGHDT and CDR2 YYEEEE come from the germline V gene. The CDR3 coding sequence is TGTGCCAGCAGCCACGGAGGGAACCCCTACAATGAGCAGTTCTTC. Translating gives CASSHGGNPYNEQFF.

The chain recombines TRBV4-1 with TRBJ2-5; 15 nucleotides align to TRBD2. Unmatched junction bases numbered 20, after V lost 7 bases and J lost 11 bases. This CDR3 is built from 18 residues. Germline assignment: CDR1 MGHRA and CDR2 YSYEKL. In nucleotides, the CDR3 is TGCGCCAGCACCCTTTCCGTAGGACTAGCGGGAGGGCCGAGTGAGCAGTACTTC. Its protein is CASTLSVGLAGGPSEQYF.

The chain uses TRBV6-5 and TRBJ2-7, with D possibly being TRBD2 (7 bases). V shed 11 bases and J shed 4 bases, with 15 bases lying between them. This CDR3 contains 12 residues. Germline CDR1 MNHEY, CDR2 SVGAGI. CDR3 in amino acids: CASGGGSYEQYF. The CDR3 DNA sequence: TGTGCCTCGGGGGGCGGCAGTTACGAGCAGTACTTC.

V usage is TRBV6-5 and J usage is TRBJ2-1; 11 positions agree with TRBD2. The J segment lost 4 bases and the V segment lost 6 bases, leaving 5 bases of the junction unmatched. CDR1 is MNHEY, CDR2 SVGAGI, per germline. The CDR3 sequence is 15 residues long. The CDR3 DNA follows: TGTGCCAGCAGGTCGGGACTAGCGGCTTACAATGAGCAGTTCTTC. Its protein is CASRSGLAAYNEQFF.

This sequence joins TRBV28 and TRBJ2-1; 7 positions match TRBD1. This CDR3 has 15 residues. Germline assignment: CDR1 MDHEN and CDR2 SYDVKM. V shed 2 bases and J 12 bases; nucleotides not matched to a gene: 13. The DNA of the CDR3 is TGTGCCAGCAGTTTACGTTTCATTTCGGGACAGAGGCAGTTCTTC. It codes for CASSLRFISGQRQFF. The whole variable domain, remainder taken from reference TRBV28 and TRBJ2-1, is DVKVTQSSRYLVKRTGEKVFLECVQDMDHENMFWYRQDPGLGLRLIYFSYDVKMKEKGDIPEGYSVSREKKERFSLILESASTNQTSMYLCASSLRFISGQRQFFGPGTRLTVL.

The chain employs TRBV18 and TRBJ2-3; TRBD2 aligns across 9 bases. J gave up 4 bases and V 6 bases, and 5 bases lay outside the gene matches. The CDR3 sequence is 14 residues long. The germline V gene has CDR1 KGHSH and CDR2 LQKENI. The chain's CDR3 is CASSLSGGSDTQYF. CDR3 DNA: TGTGCCAGCTCGCTTAGCGGGGGCTCAGATACGCAGTATTTT.

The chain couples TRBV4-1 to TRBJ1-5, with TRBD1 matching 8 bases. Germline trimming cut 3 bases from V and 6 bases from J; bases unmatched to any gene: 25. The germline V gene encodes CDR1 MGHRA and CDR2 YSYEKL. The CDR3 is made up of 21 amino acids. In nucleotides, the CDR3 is TGCGCCAGCAGCCATTTCCTTCTCCACCTCATCAGGGGGCGTACCGGTCAGCCCCAGCATTTT. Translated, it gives CASSHFLLHLIRGRTGQPQHF.

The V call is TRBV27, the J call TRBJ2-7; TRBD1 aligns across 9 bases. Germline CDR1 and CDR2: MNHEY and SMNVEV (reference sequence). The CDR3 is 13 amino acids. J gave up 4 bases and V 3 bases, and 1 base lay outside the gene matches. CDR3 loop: CASSFGTGYEQYF. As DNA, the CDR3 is TGTGCCAGCAGTTTTGGGACAGGGTACGAGCAGTACTTC.

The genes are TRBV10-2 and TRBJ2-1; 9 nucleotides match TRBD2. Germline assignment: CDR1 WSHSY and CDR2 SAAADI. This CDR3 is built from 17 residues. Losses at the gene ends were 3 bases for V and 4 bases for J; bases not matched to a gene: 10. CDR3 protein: CASSEYPASGTYNEQFF. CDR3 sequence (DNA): TGCGCCAGCAGTGAATATCCCGCTAGCGGGACATACAATGAGCAGTTCTTC.

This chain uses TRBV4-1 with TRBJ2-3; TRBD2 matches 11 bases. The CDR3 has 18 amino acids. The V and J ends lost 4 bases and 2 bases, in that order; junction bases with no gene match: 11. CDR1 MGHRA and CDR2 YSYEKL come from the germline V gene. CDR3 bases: TGCGCCAGCAGCCCCCGGGGAATAGCGGGGGGGATCACAGATACGCAGTATTTT. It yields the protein CASSPRGIAGGITDTQYF.

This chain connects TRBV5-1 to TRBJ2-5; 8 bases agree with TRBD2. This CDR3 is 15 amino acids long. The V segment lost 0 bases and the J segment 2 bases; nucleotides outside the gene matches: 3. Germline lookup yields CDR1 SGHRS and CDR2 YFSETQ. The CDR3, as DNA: TGCGCCAGCAGCTTGGGGGTAGCGGGGCAAGAGACCCAGTACTTC. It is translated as CASSLGVAGQETQYF.

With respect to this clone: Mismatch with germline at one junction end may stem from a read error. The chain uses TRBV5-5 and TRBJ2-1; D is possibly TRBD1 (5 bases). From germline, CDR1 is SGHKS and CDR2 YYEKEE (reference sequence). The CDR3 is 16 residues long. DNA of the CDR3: TGTGCCAACAGCAGGTTAGGACACCAGGGAAGCAATGAGCAGTTCTTC. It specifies CANSRLGHQGSNEQFF.

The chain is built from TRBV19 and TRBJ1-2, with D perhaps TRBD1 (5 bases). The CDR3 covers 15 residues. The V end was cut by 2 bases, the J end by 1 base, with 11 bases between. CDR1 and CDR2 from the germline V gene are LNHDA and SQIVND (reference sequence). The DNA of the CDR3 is TGTGCCAGTAGTATACCTGGGGCGCGTAACTATGGCTACACCTTC. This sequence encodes CASSIPGARNYGYTF. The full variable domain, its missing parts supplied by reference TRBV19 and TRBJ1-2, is DGGITQSPKYLFRKEGQNVTLSCEQNLNHDAMYWYRQDPGQGLRLIYYSQIVNDFQKGDIAEGYSVSREKKESFPLTVTSAQKNPTAFYLCASSIPGARNYGYTFGSGTRLTVV.

CDR3 region: CASSPTGTGTSLGYTF. CDR3 nucleotide sequence: TGTGCCAGCAGCCCCACCGGGACAGGGACCTCCCTGGGCTACACCTTC. The V gene is TRBV13, the J gene TRBJ1-2, with 9 bases aligning to TRBD1. Unmatched junction bases numbered 15, after V lost 5 bases and J lost 8 bases. CDR1 and CDR2 from the germline V gene are PRHDT and FYEKMQ (reference sequence). This CDR3 has 16 residues.

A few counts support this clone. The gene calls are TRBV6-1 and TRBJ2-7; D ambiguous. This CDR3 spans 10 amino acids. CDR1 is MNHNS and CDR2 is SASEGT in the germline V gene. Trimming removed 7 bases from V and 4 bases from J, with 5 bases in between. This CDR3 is CASTGYEQYF. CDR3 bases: TGTGCCAGCACCGGGTACGAGCAGTACTTC.

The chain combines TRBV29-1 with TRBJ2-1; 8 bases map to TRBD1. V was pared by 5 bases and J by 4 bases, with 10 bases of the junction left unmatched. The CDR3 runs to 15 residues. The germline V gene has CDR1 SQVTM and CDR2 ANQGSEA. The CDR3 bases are TGCAGCGTTCCCCCAGGACAGGGAGGATACAATGAGCAGTTCTTC. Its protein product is CSVPPGQGGYNEQFF.

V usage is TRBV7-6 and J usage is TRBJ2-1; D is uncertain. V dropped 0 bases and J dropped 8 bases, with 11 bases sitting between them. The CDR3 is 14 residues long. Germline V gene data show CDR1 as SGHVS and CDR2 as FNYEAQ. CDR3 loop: CASSLALGLDEQFF. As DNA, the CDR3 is TGTGCCAGCAGCTTAGCTCTAGGTCTCGATGAGCAGTTCTTC.

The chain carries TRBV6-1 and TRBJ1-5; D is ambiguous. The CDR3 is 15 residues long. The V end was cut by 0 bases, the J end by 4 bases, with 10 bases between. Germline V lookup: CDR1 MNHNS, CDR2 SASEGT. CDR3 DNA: TGTGCCAGCAGTGAAGCGGTACAGCTGAATCAGCCCCAGCATTTT. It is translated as CASSEAVQLNQPQHF.